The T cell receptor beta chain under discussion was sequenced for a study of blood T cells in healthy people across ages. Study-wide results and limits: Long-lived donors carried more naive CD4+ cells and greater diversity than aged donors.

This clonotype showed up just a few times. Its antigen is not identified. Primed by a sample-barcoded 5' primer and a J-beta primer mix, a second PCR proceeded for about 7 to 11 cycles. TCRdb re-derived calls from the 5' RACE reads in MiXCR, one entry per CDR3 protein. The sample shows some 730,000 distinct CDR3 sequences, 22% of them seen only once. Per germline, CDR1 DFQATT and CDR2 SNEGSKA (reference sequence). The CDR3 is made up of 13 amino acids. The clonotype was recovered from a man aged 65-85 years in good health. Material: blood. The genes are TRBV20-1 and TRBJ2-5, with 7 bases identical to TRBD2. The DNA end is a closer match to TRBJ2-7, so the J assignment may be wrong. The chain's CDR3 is CSARRAGEYEQYF. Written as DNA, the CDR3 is TGCAGTGCTAGGAGGGCGGGGGAGTACGAGCAGTACTTC.